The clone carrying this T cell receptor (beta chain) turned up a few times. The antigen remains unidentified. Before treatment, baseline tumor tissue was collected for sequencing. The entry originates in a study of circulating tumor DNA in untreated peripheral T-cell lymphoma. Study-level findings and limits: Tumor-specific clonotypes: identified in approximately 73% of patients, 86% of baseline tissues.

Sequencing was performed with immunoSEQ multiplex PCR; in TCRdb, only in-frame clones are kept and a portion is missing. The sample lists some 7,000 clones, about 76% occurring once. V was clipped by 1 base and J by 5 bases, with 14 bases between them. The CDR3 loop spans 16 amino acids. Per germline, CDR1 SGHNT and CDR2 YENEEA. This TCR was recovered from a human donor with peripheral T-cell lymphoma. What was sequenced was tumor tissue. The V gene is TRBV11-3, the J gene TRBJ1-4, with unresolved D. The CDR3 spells CASSLVSSAPNEKLFF. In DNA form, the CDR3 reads TGTGCCAGCAGCTTAGTGAGCTCAGCCCCGAATGAAAAACTGTTTTTT.